This TCR beta chain is from a study of shared clonotypes between healthy human individuals. About the research overall: A donor's plate count was three for CD4 naive and three for CD4 memory; CD8 naive had two and CD8 memory one.

Nashville, Tennessee was home to all donors, each a Caucasian adult. With regard to this clone: The junction and the germline gene differ at one end; a read error may be behind it.

Every subset had its genomic DNA shared out evenly among several immunoSEQ plates. Data came from immunoSEQ multiplex PCR; TCRdb stores just in-frame clones and leaves some out. Of over a million clones detected, under 80% appear once; the ten largest clones hold over 1.3%. From germline, CDR1 is MDHEN and CDR2 SYDVKM. The CDR3 totals 13 residues. The sequenced material came from memory CD4+ T cells sorted from blood. Subset: CD45RA-negative fraction. This clonotype was obtained from a young man in good health. The chain employs TRBV28 and TRBJ2-7; no definite D call. The CDR3 DNA is TGTGCCAGAAGTTTGGGGTTGATCTACGAGCAGTACTTC. It translates to CARSLGLIYEQYF.